A selection of T cell receptor beta chains follows, all from one sample in a study of circulating CD8 cells and anti-PD-1 response in melanoma. From the reads, TCRdb called clonotypes with MiXCR, one entry per CDR3 protein. The sample lists fewer than 800 distinct CDR3 sequences; less than 14% were seen once. Sequences were derived from CD8+ T cells from PBMCs, sampled at baseline or after one month of anti-PD-1 therapy (not recorded which). The receptor source for this set is a human donor with melanoma. The CDR3 runs from the conserved cysteine through the conserved F or W.

>TRBV5-4
CASSSDSLLKNIQYF
>TRBV6-5
CATTTGLGAYEQYF
>TRBV27
CASSLTGPTNSYEQYF
>TRBV12-3/TRBV12-4
CASTQGAGDTQYF
>TRBV5-5
CASSGTSHRYAVTGTDTQYF
>TRBV9
CASSVAPASSYEQYF
>TRBV30
CAWSAGTGDNSPLHF
>TRBV29-1
CSVGSEGALF
>TRBV25-1
CASSPQTGTLQETQYF
>TRBV27
CASQILQGAPTQYF
>TRBV29-1
CSVGASLQGGEQYF
>TRBV7-3
CASSLGQLTTDTQYF
>TRBV7-3
CASSSTPGQSNEQFF
>TRBV6-2/TRBV6-3
CASSYSIGEAFF
>TRBV29-1
CSVEEGLQEVNEQFF
>TRBV6-5
CASSFSDGTTDTQYF
>TRBV12-3/TRBV12-4
CASSPGLADTDTQYF
>TRBV2
CASSETWDIRELFF
>TRBV12-3/TRBV12-4
CASSFRSGGYNEQFF
>TRBV19
CASSIFFGVGNEKLFF
>TRBV29-1
CSVVWGNDGTDTQYF
>TRBV19
CASSLGLWGINEQFF
>TRBV4-1
CASSQDSGVEPEQYF
>TRBV27
CASSLFREAASYNEQLF
>TRBV19
CASSIATGEFYEQYF
>TRBV19
CASRATTGFSYEQYF
>TRBV7-3
CASSTDSNNEQFF
>TRBV19
CASSGYYEQYF
>TRBV5-4
CASSYGDSPLHF
>TRBV4-1
CASSQDNGLSTEAFF
>TRBV19
CASSIVAFNTEAFF
>TRBV27
CASSLSVGPYEQYF
>TRBV20-1
CSAIMDTGELFF
>TRBV11-1
CASSLGRSSYNEQFF
>TRBV5-4
CASSLTGSSYEQYF
>TRBV27
CASKMTGTYGYTF